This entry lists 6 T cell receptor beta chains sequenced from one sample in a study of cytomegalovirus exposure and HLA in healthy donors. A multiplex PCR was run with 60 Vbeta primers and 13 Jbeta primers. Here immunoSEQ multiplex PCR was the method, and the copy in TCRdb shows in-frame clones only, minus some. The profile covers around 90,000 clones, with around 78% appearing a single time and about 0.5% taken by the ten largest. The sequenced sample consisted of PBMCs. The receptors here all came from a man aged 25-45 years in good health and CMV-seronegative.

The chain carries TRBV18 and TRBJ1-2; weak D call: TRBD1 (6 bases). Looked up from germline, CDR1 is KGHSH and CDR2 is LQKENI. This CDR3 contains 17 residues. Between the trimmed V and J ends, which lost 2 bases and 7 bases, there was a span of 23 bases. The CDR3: CASSPYPDATGLSGYTF. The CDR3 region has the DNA TGTGCCAGCTCACCATACCCCGATGCAACAGGGTTGTCTGGCTACACCTTC.

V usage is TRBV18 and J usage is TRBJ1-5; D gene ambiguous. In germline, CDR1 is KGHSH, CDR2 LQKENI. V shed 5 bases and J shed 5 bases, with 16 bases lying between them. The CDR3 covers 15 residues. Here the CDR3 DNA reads TGTGCCAGCTCATCCGCGGGCTTTGGCTATCAGCCCCAGCATTTT. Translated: CASSSAGFGYQPQHF.

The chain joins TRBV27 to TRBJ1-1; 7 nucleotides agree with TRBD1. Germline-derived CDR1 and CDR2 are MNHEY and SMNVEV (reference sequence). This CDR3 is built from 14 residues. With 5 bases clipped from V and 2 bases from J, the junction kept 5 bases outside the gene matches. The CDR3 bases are TGTGCCAGCAGTCCGTGGACAGGTAACACTGAAGCTTTCTTT. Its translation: CASSPWTGNTEAFF.

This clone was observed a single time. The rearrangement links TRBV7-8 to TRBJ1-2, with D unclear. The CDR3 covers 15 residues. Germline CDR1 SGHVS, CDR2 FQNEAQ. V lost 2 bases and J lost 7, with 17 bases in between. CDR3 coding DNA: TGTGCCAGCAGCTTAATTAGTACCTCCACCCCTGGCTACACCTTC. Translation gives CASSLISTSTPGYTF.

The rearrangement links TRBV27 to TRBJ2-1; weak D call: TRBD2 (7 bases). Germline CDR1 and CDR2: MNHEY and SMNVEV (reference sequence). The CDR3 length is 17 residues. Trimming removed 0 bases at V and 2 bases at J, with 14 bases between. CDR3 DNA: TGTGCCAGCAGTTTATCGTTGCGGGGGCTTACCTACAATGAGCAGTTCTTC. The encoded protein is CASSLSLRGLTYNEQFF.

As DNA, the CDR3 is TGTGCCACCAGCGTCCTTCGAGGCACCTCCTACAATGAGCAGTTCTTC. This gives the protein CATSVLRGTSYNEQFF. The rearrangement joins TRBV15 to TRBJ2-1; D gene uncertain. This CDR3 comprises 16 residues. Between the trimmed V and J ends, which lost 5 bases and 0 bases, there was a span of 14 bases. Germline V lookup: CDR1 LNHNV, CDR2 YYDKDF (reference sequence).